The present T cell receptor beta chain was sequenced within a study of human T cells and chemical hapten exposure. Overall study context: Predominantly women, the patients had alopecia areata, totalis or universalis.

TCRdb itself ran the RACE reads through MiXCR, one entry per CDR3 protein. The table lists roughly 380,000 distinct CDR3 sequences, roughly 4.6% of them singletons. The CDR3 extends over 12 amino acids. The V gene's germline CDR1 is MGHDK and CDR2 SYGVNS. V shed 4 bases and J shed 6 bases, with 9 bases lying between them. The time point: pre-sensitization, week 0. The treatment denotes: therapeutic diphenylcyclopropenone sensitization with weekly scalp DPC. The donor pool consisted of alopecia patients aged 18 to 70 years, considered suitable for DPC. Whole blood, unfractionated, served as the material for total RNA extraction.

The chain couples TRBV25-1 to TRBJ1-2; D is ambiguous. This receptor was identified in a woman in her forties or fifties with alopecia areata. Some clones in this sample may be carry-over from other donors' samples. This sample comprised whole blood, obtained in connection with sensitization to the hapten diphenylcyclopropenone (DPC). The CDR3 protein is CASSARPHGYTF. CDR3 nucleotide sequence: TGTGCCAGCAGTGCGCGCCCCCATGGCTACACCTTC.